The 18 T cell receptor beta chains reported below all come from one sample, sequenced in a study of cytomegalovirus exposure and HLA in healthy donors. The PCR had 60 Vbeta and 13 Jbeta primers. Clones were read by immunoSEQ multiplex PCR, and TCRdb kept only the in-frame ones, dropping some. The table records 85,000 to 130,000 clones, about 9.5% of them present only once. Sequencing input: PBMCs. The receptor set was obtained from a man in his forties or fifties in good health and CMV-seropositive.

This clone was observed a handful of times. The genes are TRBV5-1 and TRBJ1-1, with TRBD1 matching 8 bases. The length of the CDR3 is 18 residues. V was pared by 0 bases and J by 1 base, with 11 bases of the junction left unmatched. The germline gives CDR1 SGHRS, CDR2 YFSETQ. CDR3 sequence: CASSLAGQGDTRNTEAFF. CDR3 DNA sequence: TGCGCCAGCAGCTTGGCAGGACAGGGAGATACTAGGAACACTGAAGCTTTCTTT.

This clone was found a few times. V is TRBV11-1 and J is TRBJ2-2, with 16 nucleotides matching TRBD2. The length of the CDR3 is 16 residues. Per germline, CDR1 SGHAT and CDR2 FQDESV (reference sequence). V lost 3 bases to trimming and J lost 5 bases; unmatched junction nucleotides: 0. The CDR3 DNA reads TGTGCCAGCAGCTTGGGACTAGCGGGAGGGACCGGGGAGCTGTTTTTT. Translated, it gives CASSLGLAGGTGELFF.

The rearrangement uses TRBV6-1 and TRBJ2-1; D may be TRBD2 (6 bases). The V end was cut by 7 bases, the J end by 8 bases, with 9 bases between. Germline CDR1 is MNHNS and CDR2 is SASEGT. The CDR3 has 11 residues. The CDR3 loop reads CASIAGHEQFF. The CDR3 DNA reads as TGTGCCAGCATCGCGGGACATGAGCAGTTCTTC.

This clone appeared a few times. This chain uses TRBV28 with TRBJ1-2, with D perhaps TRBD1 (5 bases). The CDR3 runs to 11 residues. V dropped 10 bases and J dropped 8 bases, with 14 bases sitting between them. The germline CDR1 and CDR2 sequences are MDHEN and SYDVKM. The CDR3 protein is CAIRTPRGYTF. CDR3 bases: TGTGCCATCAGGACACCGAGAGGCTACACCTTC.

The J gene is TRBJ2-5, the V gene TRBV5-1, with D possibly being TRBD2 (6 bases). Trimming removed 1 base from V and 5 bases from J, with 15 bases in between. Germline assignment: CDR1 SGHRS and CDR2 YFSETQ. The CDR3 is 15 amino acids. CDR3 coding DNA: TGCGCCAGCAGCTTGTTCGACGGGAGCCCCGAGACCCAGTACTTC. It is translated as CASSLFDGSPETQYF.

This clone was detected only a few times. The same CDR3 can be traced to other DNA sequences in this sample. The V call is TRBV7-9, the J call TRBJ2-5, with D uncertain. Trimming left V 3 bases short and J 4 bases short, with 3 bases between. This CDR3 region has 11 residues. The germline V gene encodes CDR1 SEHNR and CDR2 FQNEAQ (reference sequence). The DNA for the CDR3 is TGTGCCAGCAGCTTCAGAGAGACCCAGTACTTC. It translates to CASSFRETQYF. Full variable domain (rest looked up from reference TRBV7-9 and TRBJ2-5): DTGVSQNPRHKITKRGQNVTFRCDPISEHNRLYWYRQTLGQGPEFLTYFQNEAQLEKSRLLSDRFSAERPKGSFSTLEIQRTEQGDSAMYLCASSFRETQYFGPGTRLLVL.

The chain joins TRBV7-3 to TRBJ2-1; the D gene is possibly TRBD2 (5 bases). With 5 bases removed from V and 9 bases from J, the gap between germline ends came to 14 bases. The CDR3 contains 13 residues. The V gene's germline CDR1 is SGHTA and CDR2 FQGTGA. The CDR3 sequence: CASSRQRASEQFF. CDR3 DNA: TGTGCCAGCAGCCGCCAGAGGGCGAGTGAGCAGTTCTTC.

The genes are TRBV6-5 and TRBJ1-6; D is perhaps TRBD1 (6 bases). The CDR3 extends over 14 amino acids. In germline, CDR1 is MNHEY, CDR2 SVGAGI. Trimming removed 1 base at V and 9 bases at J, with 10 bases between. In nucleotides, the CDR3 is TGTGCCAGCAGTTACTTACAGGGAATTTCACCCCTCCACTTT. Its translation: CASSYLQGISPLHF.

The table lists this clone with a few counts. This chain joins TRBV2 and TRBJ2-5; TRBD1 is a possible D gene (5 bases). Per the germline V gene, CDR1 is SNHLY and CDR2 is FYNNEI. The CDR3 is made up of 13 amino acids. V shed 6 bases and J shed 5 bases, with 13 bases lying between them. The CDR3 nucleotides read TGTGCCAGCAGGGGGCCCTTCCGGGAGACCCAGTACTTC. It yields the protein CASRGPFRETQYF.

This clone came up a few times. A read error may be the cause here, since a much bigger clone is one base away. CDR3 coding DNA: TGTGCCAGCAGTGAAGCGGGGACAGGGGGCTACGAGCAGTACTTC. This codes for CASSEAGTGGYEQYF. The rearrangement joins TRBV6-1 to TRBJ2-7; TRBD1 matches at 11 bases. The germline V gene encodes CDR1 MNHNS and CDR2 SASEGT. Unmatched junction bases numbered 1, after V lost 0 bases and J lost 3 bases. The CDR3 sequence is 15 residues long.

In its sample, this clone was seen a few times. The chain couples TRBV15 to TRBJ2-5; 7 bases align to TRBD1. CDR3 length equals 15 residues. Unmatched junction bases numbered 5, after V lost 0 bases and J lost 4 bases. Germline V gene data show CDR1 as LNHNV and CDR2 as YYDKDF (reference sequence). CDR3 protein: CATSRDRGQRETQYF. CDR3 DNA: TGTGCCACCAGCAGAGATAGGGGGCAAAGAGAGACCCAGTACTTC.

This clone showed up just a few times. The rearrangement links TRBV4-1 to TRBJ2-2, with 7 bases lining up with TRBD1. The CDR3 sequence is 15 residues long. The J segment lost 4 bases and the V segment lost 1 base, leaving 3 bases of the junction unmatched. The germline gives CDR1 MGHRA, CDR2 YSYEKL. For the CDR3, the DNA is TGCGCCAGCAGCCAAGGACAGGGATCCACCGGGGAGCTGTTTTTT. It translates to CASSQGQGSTGELFF.

The chain is built from TRBV29-1 and TRBJ2-1, with 8 nucleotides matching TRBD2. Germline V lookup: CDR1 SQVTM, CDR2 ANQGSEA. This CDR3 region has 12 residues. The V and J ends lost 6 bases and 8 bases, in that order; junction bases with no gene match: 6. The CDR3 loop reads CSVKRERYEQFF. The CDR3 region has the DNA TGCAGCGTGAAGCGGGAGAGGTATGAGCAGTTCTTC.

The chain is built from TRBV7-8 and TRBJ2-7; TRBD2 matches at 9 bases. Germline CDR1 and CDR2: SGHVS and FQNEAQ. Germline trimming cut 4 bases from V and 7 bases from J; bases unmatched to any gene: 14. The CDR3 runs 16 residues. CDR3 protein: CASSSRGSGRFREQYF. In DNA form, the CDR3 reads TGTGCCAGCAGCTCCCGGGGTAGCGGGAGATTTAGGGAGCAGTACTTC.

There are a few counts of this clone. The chain employs TRBV2 and TRBJ2-1; tentatively, D is TRBD1 (6 bases). The CDR3 has 15 residues. Germline V gene sequence: CDR1 SNHLY, CDR2 FYNNEI. Trimming stripped 3 bases from V and 4 bases from J, with 13 bases between. The CDR3 spells CASSDVGGPYNEQFF. As DNA, the CDR3 is TGTGCCAGCAGTGATGTAGGGGGTCCTTACAATGAGCAGTTCTTC.

In this sample, this clone turned up a few times. The V and J genes are TRBV28 and TRBJ2-7, with 9 bases matching TRBD2. The CDR3 length is 15 residues. The J segment lost 6 bases and the V segment lost 1 base, leaving 7 bases of the junction unmatched. Germline assignment: CDR1 MDHEN and CDR2 SYDVKM. Here the CDR3 DNA reads TGTGCCAGCAGTTTATTTAGCGGGAGTTTCCTCGAGCAGTACTTC. This encodes CASSLFSGSFLEQYF.

This clone was counted a few times. The genes are TRBV2 and TRBJ1-2; 9 nucleotides line up with TRBD1. V gave up 8 bases and J gave up 2 bases; unmatched junction bases: 3. CDR1 is SNHLY, CDR2 FYNNEI, per germline. The CDR3 runs 13 residues. CDR3 residues: CASVGTGNYGYTF. As DNA, the CDR3 is TGTGCCAGCGTTGGGACAGGGAACTATGGCTACACCTTC.

The CDR3 DNA follows: TGTGCCAGCTCCCGTAGCTCCTACAATGAGCAGTTCTTC. Its translation: CASSRSSYNEQFF. The V and J genes are TRBV9 and TRBJ2-1; D gene ambiguous. The CDR3 is 13 amino acids. V was clipped by 7 bases and J by 0 bases, with 8 bases between them. CDR1 is SGDLS, CDR2 YYNGEE, per germline.